This is a list of T cell receptor beta chains from one sample in a study of blood T cell repertoires in COVID-19. Method: immunoSEQ multiplex PCR; TCRdb's copy keeps in-frame clones and lacks some. The sample consists of fewer than 300,000 clones, roughly 85% of them appearing once. The sequenced material came from peripheral blood. The receptors were gathered from a woman aged 18 to 35 with acute or convalescent COVID-19. Both conserved end residues are part of each CDR3. D genes are given only for firm matches. Clone size, where shown, is once, few, many, or a class for clones that have expanded.

-	TRBV2	-	TRBJ1-6	TGTGCCAGCATCCCGCGCTCCTATAATTCACCCCTCCACTTT	CASIPRSYNSPLHF
-	TRBV7-9	-	TRBJ1-2	TGTGCCAGCAGCTTAGGTCAGAACTATGGCTACACCTTC	CASSLGQNYGYTF
-	TRBV2	-	TRBJ2-2	TGTGCCAGCAGTCGACTAGATGTGTCCGGGGAGCTGTTTTTT	CASSRLDVSGELFF
TRBD2	TRBV7-9	-	TRBJ2-3	TGTGCCAGCAGCGCATCCGGGACTAGCGGGAGTCGGCCAGATACGCAGTATTTT	CASSASGTSGSRPDTQYF
TRBD2	TRBV27	-	TRBJ2-1	TGTGCCAGCAGTTTACCCCGGACTAGCGGGCTCTCCTACAATGAGCAGTTCTTC	CASSLPRTSGLSYNEQFF
TRBD1	TRBV5-1	-	TRBJ1-1	TGCGCCAGCAGCTTCCAGGGGGCTGCGGAAATGAACACTGAAGCTTTCTTT	CASSFQGAAEMNTEAFF
-	TRBV6-4	few	TRBJ1-6	TGTGCCAGGACGGACAGCAATAATTCACCCCTCCACTTT	CARTDSNNSPLHF
-	TRBV7-9	-	TRBJ2-3	TGTGCCAGCAGCTTTGAGGCGGGGTGGGTGGATACGCAGTATTTT	CASSFEAGWVDTQYF
-	TRBV4-2	-	TRBJ1-2	TGTGCCAGCAGCCAACCGACAGACAGTTATGGCTACACCTTC	CASSQPTDSYGYTF
-	TRBV29-1	few	TRBJ2-3	TGCAGCGTTGACTTTAACACAGATACGCAGTATTTT	CSVDFNTDTQYF
-	TRBV5-6	-	TRBJ1-2	TGTGCCAGCAGCCCAAGGACCTTCAGGGTCGTAGAAGGCTACACCTTC	CASSPRTFRVVEGYTF
TRBD1	TRBV7-9	-	TRBJ2-7	TGTGCCAGCAGTTCCTCCGGGACAGGGGTTTACGAGCAGTACTTC	CASSSSGTGVYEQYF
TRBD1	TRBV13	few	TRBJ2-7	TGTGCCAGCAGCCGGGACAGGGGGTCCTACGAGCAGTACTTC	CASSRDRGSYEQYF
TRBD2	TRBV28	-	TRBJ2-1	TGTGCCAGCAGTCTCTTTTCTAGCGGGAGTAGGGGTGAGCAGTTCTTC	CASSLFSSGSRGEQFF
TRBD1	TRBV27	once	TRBJ1-6	TGTGCCAGCAGTTCTACAGGGGGATTTCGGAGCTCCTATAATTCACCCCTCCACTTT	CASSSTGGFRSSYNSPLHF
-	TRBV7-8	once	TRBJ1-5	TGTGCCAGCAGCTTACTTAGTCGACAGAGCAATCAGCCCCAGCATTTT	CASSLLSRQSNQPQHF
TRBD2	TRBV11-3	-	TRBJ2-3	TGTGCCAGCAGCCCAACTAGCGGGAGTAATACGCAGTATTTT	CASSPTSGSNTQYF